A single sample gave rise to the 8 T cell receptor beta chains below, sequenced in a study of neurological immune-mediated disorders. Noted time point: longitudinal time-point 1 (baseline). In TCRdb, the 5' RACE reads were re-called with MiXCR into one record per CDR3 protein. The sample has fewer than 55,000 distinct CDR3 sequences; over 8% are singletons. The material sequenced was PBMCs. Receptors were obtained from a woman in her forties in good health.

This clonotype was counted at least ten times. The chain employs TRBV6-5 and TRBJ2-2; 9 bases map to TRBD1. The germline gives CDR1 MNHEY, CDR2 SVGAGI. The V gene end was trimmed by 2 bases and the J gene end by 8 bases; junction bases not matched to a gene: 6. The CDR3 loop spans 15 amino acids. CDR3 bases: TGTGCCAGCAGTTACGGGGACAGGGAATTGGGGGAGCTGTTTTTT. Residues: CASSYGDRELGELFF.

This clonotype was counted only a few times. This chain uses TRBV7-2 with TRBJ2-1; possibly TRBD1 for D (5 bases). V was shortened by 3 bases and J by 8 bases, with 11 bases between the two germline ends. The germline CDR1 and CDR2 sequences are SGHTA and FQGNSA. The CDR3 has 13 residues. CDR3 protein: CASSFYRSDEQFF. CDR3 DNA: TGTGCCAGCAGCTTTTACAGGTCCGATGAGCAGTTCTTC.

This clonotype was counted many times. This chain joins TRBV7-3 and TRBJ2-2; 14 nucleotides agree with TRBD2. There are 17 residues in the CDR3. With 0 bases clipped from V and 5 bases from J, the junction kept 2 bases outside the gene matches. Germline CDR1 and CDR2: SGHTA and FQGTGA. CDR3 bases: TGTGCCAGCAGCTTAACGGGACTAGCGGGAGATACCGGGGAGCTGTTTTTT. Its protein product is CASSLTGLAGDTGELFF.

This clonotype was seen many times. V usage is TRBV15 and J usage is TRBJ2-7; D gene unclear. Germline CDR1 reads LNHNV; CDR2 reads YYDKDF (reference sequence). The CDR3 runs 12 residues. With 5 bases removed from V and 6 bases from J, the gap between germline ends came to 11 bases. CDR3 DNA: TGTGCCACCAGCTTTGGACCCCTCGAGCAGTACTTC. Translated: CATSFGPLEQYF.

Many counts were recorded for this clonotype. The chain is built from TRBV5-1 and TRBJ2-2; 9 nucleotides align to TRBD1. Looked up from germline, CDR1 is SGHRS and CDR2 is YFSETQ. V lost 6 bases, J lost 4 bases, and 7 bases stayed unmatched. This CDR3 is built from 15 residues. CDR3 loop: CASTRDRASTGELFF. In nucleotides, the CDR3 is TGCGCCAGCACCCGGGACAGGGCCTCCACCGGGGAGCTGTTTTTT.

This clonotype was seen many times. The chain combines TRBV4-3 with TRBJ2-5; TRBD2 aligns across 9 bases. The CDR3 is 14 amino acids. Germline CDR1 reads LGHNA; CDR2 reads YSLEER. V lost 2 bases, J lost 9 bases, and 7 bases stayed unmatched. Here the CDR3 reads CASSQRLGGRAQYF. The CDR3 nucleotides read TGCGCCAGCAGCCAACGGTTGGGCGGGAGGGCCCAGTACTTC.

A few counts support this clonotype. The rearrangement joins TRBV19 to TRBJ2-1; D is unclear. CDR1 is LNHDA, CDR2 SQIVND, per germline (reference sequence). Trimming removed 0 bases at V and 10 bases at J, with 19 bases between. The CDR3 is 16 residues long. This chain's CDR3 is CASSIDLRFFPQEQFF. CDR3 coding DNA: TGTGCCAGTAGTATAGATCTAAGGTTTTTTCCCCAAGAGCAGTTCTTC. The full variable domain, with the rest looked up from reference TRBV19 and TRBJ2-1, is DGGITQSPKYLFRKEGQNVTLSCEQNLNHDAMYWYRQDPGQGLRLIYYSQIVNDFQKGDIAEGYSVSREKKESFPLTVTSAQKNPTAFYLCASSIDLRFFPQEQFFGPGTRLTVL.

This clonotype was counted at least ten times. The V and J genes are TRBV5-4 and TRBJ1-3; weak D call: TRBD1 (6 bases). V was trimmed by 3 bases and J by 1 base, leaving 14 bases between them. Germline loops: CDR1 SGHNT, CDR2 YYREEE (reference sequence). This CDR3 is built from 16 residues. CDR3 residues: CASSCPQGSSGNTIYF. In DNA, the CDR3 is TGTGCCAGCAGCTGTCCTCAGGGGTCTTCTGGAAACACCATATATTTT.